This T cell receptor (beta chain) was sequenced in a study of OX40 agonist ivuxolimab in advanced cancers. Concerning this clone: Its cognate antigen is unknown.

Clones were sequenced by immunoSEQ multiplex PCR, and TCRdb holds only the in-frame ones, with some missing. The sample carries some 60,000 clones, roughly 93% recorded once. In germline, CDR1 is GTSNPN, CDR2 SVGIG (reference sequence). Trimming took off 3 bases at V and 5 bases at J, with 16 bases between the two ends. There are 14 residues in the CDR3. Points from the study as a whole: Normalized T-cell clonal expansion was also low in some nonresponders.

This chain uses TRBV30 with TRBJ2-5; D may be TRBD1 (6 bases). The sample was CD4+ or CD8+ T cells sorted from blood, taken in a trial of the OX40 agonist ivuxolimab. The sequence was collected from an adult with an advanced solid tumor such as melanoma, head and neck, liver or kidney cancer. CDR3 nucleotide sequence: TGTGCCTGGAGGGACACAGGGATGCGGGAGACCCAGTACTTC. Translation gives CAWRDTGMRETQYF.